This T cell receptor (beta chain) was profiled in a study of metastatic and nonmetastatic thyroid tumors. Study at large: Across peripheral blood and tumor or nodule tissue samples taken from malignant and benign thyroid patients, the repertoires were compared with one another.

TCRdb re-clonotyped the PCR reads through MiXCR. Of tens of thousands of clones listed, around 16% are singletons. The V and J ends lost 6 bases and 0 bases, in that order; junction bases with no gene match: 5. The CDR3 sequence is 15 residues long. Germline CDR1 reads SNHLY; CDR2 reads FYNNEI. As concerns this clone: The antigen is not known.

Thyroid surgery was preceded by no treatment in any patient. Study outcomes and limitations: According to reports, the diversity of TCR beta was significantly higher in malignant thyroid tumors than in benign nodules, and this held in both blood and tumor samples.

This receptor was identified in a male donor with papillary thyroid cancer or a benign thyroid nodule (not recorded which). Some clones in this sample may be carry-over from other donors' samples. The chain joins TRBV2 to TRBJ2-3, with 8 nucleotides matching TRBD2. The sample comprised blood. The CDR3 loop is CASRGLAVSTDTQYF. In nucleotides, the CDR3 is TGTGCCAGCAGAGGACTAGCCGTAAGCACAGATACGCAGTATTTT.